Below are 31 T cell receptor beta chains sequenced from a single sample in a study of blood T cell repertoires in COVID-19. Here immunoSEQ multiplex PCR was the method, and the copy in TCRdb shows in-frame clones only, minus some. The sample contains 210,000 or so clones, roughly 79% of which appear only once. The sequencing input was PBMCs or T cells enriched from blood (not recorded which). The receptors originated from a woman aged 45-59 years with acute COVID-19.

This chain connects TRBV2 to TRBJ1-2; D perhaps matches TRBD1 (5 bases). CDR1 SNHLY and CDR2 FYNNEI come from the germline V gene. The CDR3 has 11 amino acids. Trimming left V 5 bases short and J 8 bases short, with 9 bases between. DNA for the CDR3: TGTGCCAGCAGTCCCGACAGAGGCTACACCTTC. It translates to CASSPDRGYTF.

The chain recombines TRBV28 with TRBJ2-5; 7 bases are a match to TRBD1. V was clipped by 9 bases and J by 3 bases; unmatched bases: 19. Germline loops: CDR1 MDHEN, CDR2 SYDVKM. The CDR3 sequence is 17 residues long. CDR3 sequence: CARSRDRGFFREETQYF. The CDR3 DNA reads TGTGCCAGGTCCCGGGACAGAGGGTTTTTTCGAGAAGAGACCCAGTACTTC.

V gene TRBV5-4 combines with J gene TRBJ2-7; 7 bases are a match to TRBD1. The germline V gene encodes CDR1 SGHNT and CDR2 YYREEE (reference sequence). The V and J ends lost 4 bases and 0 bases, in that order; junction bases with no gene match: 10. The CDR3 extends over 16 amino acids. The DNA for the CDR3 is TGTGCCAGCAGCGGGTCCTCCGGGACAGTCTCCTACGAGCAGTACTTC. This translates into CASSGSSGTVSYEQYF.

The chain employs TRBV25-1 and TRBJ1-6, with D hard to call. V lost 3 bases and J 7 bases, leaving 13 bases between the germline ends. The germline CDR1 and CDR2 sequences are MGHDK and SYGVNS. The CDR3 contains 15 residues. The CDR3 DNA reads TGTGCCAGCAGTGAGGCGGCAGGACTAAATTCACCCCTCCACTTT. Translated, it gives CASSEAAGLNSPLHF. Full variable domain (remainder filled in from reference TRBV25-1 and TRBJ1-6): EADIYQTPRYLVIGTGKKITLECSQTMGHDKMYWYQQDPGMELHLIHYSYGVNSTEKGDLSSESTVSRIRTEHFPLTLESARPSHTSQYLCASSEAAGLNSPLHFGNGTRLTVT.

The CDR3 reads CASRLAGNTGELFF. DNA for the CDR3: TGTGCCAGCCGGCTAGCGGGGAACACCGGGGAGCTGTTTTTT. The chain recombines TRBV7-2 with TRBJ2-2, with 8 bases that match TRBD2. Germline CDR1 reads SGHTA; CDR2 reads FQGNSA. The CDR3 sequence is 14 residues long. V gave up 8 bases and J gave up 1 base; unmatched junction bases: 3. Full variable domain (rest looked up from reference TRBV7-2 and TRBJ2-2): GAGVSQSPSNKVTEKGKDVELRCDPISGHTALYWYRQSLGQGLEFLIYFQGNSAPDKSGLPSDRFSAERTGGSVSTLTIQRTQQEDSAVYLCASRLAGNTGELFFGEGSRLTVL.

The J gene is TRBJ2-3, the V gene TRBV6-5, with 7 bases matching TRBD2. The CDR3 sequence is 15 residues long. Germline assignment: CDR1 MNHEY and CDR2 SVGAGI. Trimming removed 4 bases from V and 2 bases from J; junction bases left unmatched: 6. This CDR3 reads CASSWAGAITDTQYF. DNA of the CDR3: TGTGCCAGCAGTTGGGCGGGAGCGATCACAGATACGCAGTATTTT.

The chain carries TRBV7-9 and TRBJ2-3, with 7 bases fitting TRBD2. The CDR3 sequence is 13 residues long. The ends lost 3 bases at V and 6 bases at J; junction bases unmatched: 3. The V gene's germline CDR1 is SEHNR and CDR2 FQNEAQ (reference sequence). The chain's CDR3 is CASSFIGGDTQYF. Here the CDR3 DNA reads TGTGCCAGCAGCTTCATCGGGGGGGATACGCAGTATTTT.

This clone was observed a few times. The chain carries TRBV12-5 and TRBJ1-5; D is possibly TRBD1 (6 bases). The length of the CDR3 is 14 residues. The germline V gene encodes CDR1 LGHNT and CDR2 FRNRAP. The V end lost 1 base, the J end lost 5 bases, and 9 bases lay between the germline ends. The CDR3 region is CASGLDTGHQPQHF. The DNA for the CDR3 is TGTGCTAGTGGTTTGGATACAGGGCATCAGCCCCAGCATTTT.

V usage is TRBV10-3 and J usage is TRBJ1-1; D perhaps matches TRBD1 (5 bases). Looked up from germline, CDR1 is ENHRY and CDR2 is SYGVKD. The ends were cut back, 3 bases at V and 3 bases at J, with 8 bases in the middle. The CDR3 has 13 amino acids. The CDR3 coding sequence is TGTGCCATCAGTGATGGGGGGGACACTGAAGCTTTCTTT. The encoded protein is CAISDGGDTEAFF.

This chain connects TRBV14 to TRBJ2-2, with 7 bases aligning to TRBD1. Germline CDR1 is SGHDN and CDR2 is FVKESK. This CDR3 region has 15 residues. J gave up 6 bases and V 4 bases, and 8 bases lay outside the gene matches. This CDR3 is CASSRWTGIAGELFF. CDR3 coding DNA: TGTGCCAGCAGCCGGTGGACAGGAATAGCCGGGGAGCTGTTTTTT.

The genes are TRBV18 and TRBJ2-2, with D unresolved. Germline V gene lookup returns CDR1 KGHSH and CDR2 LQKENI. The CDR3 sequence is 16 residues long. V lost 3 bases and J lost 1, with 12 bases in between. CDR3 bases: TGTGCCAGCTCACCCGTCGGCAGCGAGAACACCGGGGAGCTGTTTTTT. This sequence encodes CASSPVGSENTGELFF.

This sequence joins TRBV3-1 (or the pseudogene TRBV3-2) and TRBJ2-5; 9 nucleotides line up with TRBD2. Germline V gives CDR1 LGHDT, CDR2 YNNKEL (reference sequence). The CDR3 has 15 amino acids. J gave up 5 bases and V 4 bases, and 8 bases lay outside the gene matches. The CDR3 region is CASSLAAGGEETQYF. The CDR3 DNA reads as TGTGCCAGCAGCCTAGCAGCGGGGGGAGAGGAGACCCAGTACTTC.

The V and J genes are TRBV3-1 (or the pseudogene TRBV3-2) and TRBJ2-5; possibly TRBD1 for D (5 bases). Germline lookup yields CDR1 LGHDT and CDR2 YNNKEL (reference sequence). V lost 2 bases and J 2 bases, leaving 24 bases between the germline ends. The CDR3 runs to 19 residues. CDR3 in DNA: TGTGCCAGCAGCCAATTCGGGTCCAGGGATAACATAGAACAAGAGACCCAGTACTTC. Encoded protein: CASSQFGSRDNIEQETQYF.

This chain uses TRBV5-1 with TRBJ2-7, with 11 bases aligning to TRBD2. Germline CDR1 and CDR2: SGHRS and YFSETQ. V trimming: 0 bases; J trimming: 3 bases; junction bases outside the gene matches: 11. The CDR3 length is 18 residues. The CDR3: CASSLDAPGTSGNYEQYF. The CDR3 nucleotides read TGCGCCAGCAGCTTGGACGCCCCCGGGACTAGCGGAAACTACGAGCAGTACTTC.

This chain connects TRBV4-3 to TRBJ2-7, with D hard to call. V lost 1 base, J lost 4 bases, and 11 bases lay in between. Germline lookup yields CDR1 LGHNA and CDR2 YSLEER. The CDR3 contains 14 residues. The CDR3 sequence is CASSQGAHDYEQYF. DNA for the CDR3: TGCGCCAGCAGCCAAGGGGCTCATGATTACGAGCAGTACTTC.

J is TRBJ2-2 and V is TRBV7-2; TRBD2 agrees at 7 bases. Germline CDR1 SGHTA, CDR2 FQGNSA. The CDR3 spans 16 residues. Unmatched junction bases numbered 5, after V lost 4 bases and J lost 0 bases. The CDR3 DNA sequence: TGTGCCAGCAGCTCACGACTAGCTACGAACACCGGGGAGCTGTTTTTT. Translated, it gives CASSSRLATNTGELFF.

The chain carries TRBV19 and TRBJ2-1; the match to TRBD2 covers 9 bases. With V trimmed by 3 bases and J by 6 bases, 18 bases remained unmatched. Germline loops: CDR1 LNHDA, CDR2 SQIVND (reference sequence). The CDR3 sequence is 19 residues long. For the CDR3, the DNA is TGTGCCAGTAGTATGCCCCAAAAGGGCGGGAGGGCCTATGTCAATGAGCAGTTCTTC. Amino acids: CASSMPQKGGRAYVNEQFF.

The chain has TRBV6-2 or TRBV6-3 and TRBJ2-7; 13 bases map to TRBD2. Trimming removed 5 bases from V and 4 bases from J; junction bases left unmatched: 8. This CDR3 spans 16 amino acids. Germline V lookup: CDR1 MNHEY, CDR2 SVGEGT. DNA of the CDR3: TGTGCCAGCAGTCCCGGGACTAGCGGGGAGAAATACGAGCAGTACTTC. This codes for CASSPGTSGEKYEQYF.

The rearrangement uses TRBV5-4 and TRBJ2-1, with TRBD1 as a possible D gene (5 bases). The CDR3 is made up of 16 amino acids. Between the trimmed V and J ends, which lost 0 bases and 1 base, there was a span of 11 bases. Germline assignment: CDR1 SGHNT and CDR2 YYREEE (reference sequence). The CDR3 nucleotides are TGTGCCAGCAGCTTGGGTAAGGGGAATTCCTACAATGAGCAGTTCTTC. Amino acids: CASSLGKGNSYNEQFF.

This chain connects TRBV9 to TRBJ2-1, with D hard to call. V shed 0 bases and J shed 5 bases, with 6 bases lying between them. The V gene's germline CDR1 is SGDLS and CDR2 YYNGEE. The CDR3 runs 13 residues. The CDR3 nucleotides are TGTGCCAGCAGCGTAGAGCCCGACAATGAGCAGTTCTTC. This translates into CASSVEPDNEQFF.

The CDR3 spells CASSRKTSGGTMYQETQYF. CDR3 nucleotide sequence: TGTGCCAGCAGCCGCAAAACTAGCGGGGGGACGATGTACCAAGAGACCCAGTACTTC. The chain is built from TRBV7-2 and TRBJ2-5, with TRBD2 matching 12 bases. This CDR3 is built from 19 residues. The germline V gene has CDR1 SGHTA and CDR2 FQGNSA. J was trimmed by 0 bases and V by 5 bases; bases with no gene match: 13. The full variable domain, in which reference TRBV7-2 and TRBJ2-5 provide the parts outside the CDR3, is GAGVSQSPSNKVTEKGKDVELRCDPISGHTALYWYRQSLGQGLEFLIYFQGNSAPDKSGLPSDRFSAERTGGSVSTLTIQRTQQEDSAVYLCASSRKTSGGTMYQETQYFGPGTRLLVL.

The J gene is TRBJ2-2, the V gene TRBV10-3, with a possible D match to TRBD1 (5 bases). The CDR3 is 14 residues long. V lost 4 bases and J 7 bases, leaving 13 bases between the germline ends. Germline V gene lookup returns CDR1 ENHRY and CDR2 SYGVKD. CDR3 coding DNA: TGTGCCATCAGTGCTGACACAAGGGGCGGGGAGCTGTTTTTT. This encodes CAISADTRGGELFF.

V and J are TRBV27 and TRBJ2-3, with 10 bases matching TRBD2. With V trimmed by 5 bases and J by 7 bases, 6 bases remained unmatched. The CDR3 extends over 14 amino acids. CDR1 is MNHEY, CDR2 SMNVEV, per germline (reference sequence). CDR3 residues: CASSTAGGRNTQYF. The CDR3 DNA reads TGTGCCAGCAGTACAGCGGGGGGGCGGAATACGCAGTATTTT.

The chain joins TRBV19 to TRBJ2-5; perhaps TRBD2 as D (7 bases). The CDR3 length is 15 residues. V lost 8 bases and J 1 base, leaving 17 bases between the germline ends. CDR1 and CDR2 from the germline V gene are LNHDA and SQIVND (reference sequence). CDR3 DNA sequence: TGTGCCAGTGGGAGGGGAGGGGGTCTCCAAGAGACCCAGTACTTC. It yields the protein CASGRGGGLQETQYF.

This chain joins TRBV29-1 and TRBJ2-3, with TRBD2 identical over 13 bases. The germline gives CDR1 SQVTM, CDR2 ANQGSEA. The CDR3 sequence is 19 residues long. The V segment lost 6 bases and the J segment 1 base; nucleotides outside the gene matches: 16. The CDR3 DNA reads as TGCAGCGTCGACCCCGGACTAGCGGGGGCCATCTTCTGCACAGATACGCAGTATTTT. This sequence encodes CSVDPGLAGAIFCTDTQYF.

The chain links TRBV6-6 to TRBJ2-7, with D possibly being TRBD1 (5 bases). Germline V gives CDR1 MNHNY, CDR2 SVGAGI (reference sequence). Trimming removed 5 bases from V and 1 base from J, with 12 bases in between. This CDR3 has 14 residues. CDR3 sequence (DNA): TGTGCCAGCAGTCGATCTCAGGGTTCCTACGAGCAGTACTTC. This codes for CASSRSQGSYEQYF.

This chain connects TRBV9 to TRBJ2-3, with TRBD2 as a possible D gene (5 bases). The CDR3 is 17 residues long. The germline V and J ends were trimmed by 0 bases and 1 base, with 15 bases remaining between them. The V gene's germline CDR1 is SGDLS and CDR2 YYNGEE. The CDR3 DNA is TGTGCCAGCAGCGTAGCCCAAGCGCCCGGGGGCACAGATACGCAGTATTTT. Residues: CASSVAQAPGGTDTQYF. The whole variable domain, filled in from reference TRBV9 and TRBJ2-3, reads DSGVTQTPKHLITATGQRVTLRCSPRSGDLSVYWYQQSLDQGLQFLIQYYNGEERAKGNILERFSAQQFPDLHSELNLSSLELGDSALYFCASSVAQAPGGTDTQYFGPGTRLTVL.

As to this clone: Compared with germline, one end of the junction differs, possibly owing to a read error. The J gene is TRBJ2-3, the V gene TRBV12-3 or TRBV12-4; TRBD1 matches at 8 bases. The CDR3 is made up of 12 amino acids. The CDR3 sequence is CASSLQGARLTF. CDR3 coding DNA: TGTGCCAGCAGTTTGCAGGGGGCGCGATTGACGTTT.

The CDR3 sequence: CASSPSRGNYEQYF. The CDR3 DNA follows: TGTGCCAGCTCACCAAGTAGGGGGAACTACGAGCAGTACTTC. The chain recombines TRBV18 with TRBJ2-7, with a possible D match to TRBD1 (6 bases). V was shortened by 2 bases and J by 3 bases, with 11 bases between the two germline ends. The CDR3 is 14 residues long. Germline CDR1 reads KGHSH; CDR2 reads LQKENI.

The CDR3 sequence is CASSFGPGSYEQYF. The CDR3, as DNA: TGTGCCAGCAGCTTTGGTCCGGGGTCCTACGAGCAGTACTTC. V usage is TRBV7-9 and J usage is TRBJ2-7; D is perhaps TRBD2 (5 bases). The CDR3 has 14 amino acids. Germline loops: CDR1 SEHNR, CDR2 FQNEAQ (reference sequence). Between the trimmed V and J ends, which lost 3 bases and 1 base, there was a span of 10 bases.

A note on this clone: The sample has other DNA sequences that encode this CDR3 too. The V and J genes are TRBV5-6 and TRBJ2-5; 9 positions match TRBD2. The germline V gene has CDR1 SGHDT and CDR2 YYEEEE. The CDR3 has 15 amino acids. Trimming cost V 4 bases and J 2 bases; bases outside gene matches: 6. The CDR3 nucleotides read TGTGCCAGCAGCGGGCTAGCGGGAACACAAGAGACCCAGTACTTC. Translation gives CASSGLAGTQETQYF.